A few counts support the clone carrying this TCR beta chain. Its antigen is undetermined. The data stem from a study of identical twins. Findings and limits, study-wide: Not following the same donors, the study drew its conclusions from cross-sectional statistical analysis.

There are 15 residues in the CDR3. The germline V gene encodes CDR1 SGHTA and CDR2 FQGNSA. The V end was cut by 4 bases, the J end by 2 bases, with 14 bases between. cDNA molecules carried unique molecular identifiers, and template switching added a universal primer site. In TCRdb, the 5' RACE reads were re-called with MiXCR into one record per CDR3 protein. The table lists some 460,000 distinct CDR3 sequences, 11% to 15% of them singletons. In addition, the sample was reused for a study of yellow fever vaccine responses in identical twins.

The TCR comes from a woman aged 18-29 years in good health. V is TRBV7-2 and J is TRBJ1-2; unclear D gene. The specimen was CD4+ T cells sorted from blood. This CDR3 is CASSSTGADNYGYTF. Here the CDR3 DNA reads TGTGCCAGCAGCTCAACCGGAGCCGACAACTATGGCTACACCTTC.